This TCR beta chain was recovered during a study of control samples from healthy donors and cancer patients. TCRdb keeps only in-frame clones here, not all; method: immunoSEQ multiplex PCR. The repertoire holds about 5,500 clones, with around 72% as singletons. CDR3 length equals 15 residues. Germline V gene sequence: CDR1 SEHNR, CDR2 FQNEAQ (reference sequence). Germline trimming cut 4 bases from V and 3 bases from J; bases unmatched to any gene: 7. The source of this sequence is a male donor with melanoma. The material sequenced was formalin-fixed, paraffin-embedded tissue. The chain carries TRBV7-9 and TRBJ1-2; 8 positions match TRBD1. The CDR3: CASSYMGRGHYGYTF. The CDR3 DNA reads TGTGCCAGCAGCTACATGGGCAGGGGGCACTATGGCTACACCTTC.